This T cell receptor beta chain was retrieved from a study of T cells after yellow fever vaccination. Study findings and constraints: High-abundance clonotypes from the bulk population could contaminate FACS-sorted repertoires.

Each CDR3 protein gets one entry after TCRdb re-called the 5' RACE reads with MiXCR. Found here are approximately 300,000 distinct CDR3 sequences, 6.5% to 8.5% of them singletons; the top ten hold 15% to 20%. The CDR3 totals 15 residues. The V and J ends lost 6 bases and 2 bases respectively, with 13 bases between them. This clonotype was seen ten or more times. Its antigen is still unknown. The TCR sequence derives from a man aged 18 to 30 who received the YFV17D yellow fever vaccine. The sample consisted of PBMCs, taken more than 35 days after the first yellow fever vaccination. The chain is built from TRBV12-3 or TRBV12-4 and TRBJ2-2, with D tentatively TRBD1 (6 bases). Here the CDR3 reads CASRAGTSNTGELFF. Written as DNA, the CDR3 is TGTGCCAGCAGGGCCGGGACATCCAACACCGGGGAGCTGTTTTTT.